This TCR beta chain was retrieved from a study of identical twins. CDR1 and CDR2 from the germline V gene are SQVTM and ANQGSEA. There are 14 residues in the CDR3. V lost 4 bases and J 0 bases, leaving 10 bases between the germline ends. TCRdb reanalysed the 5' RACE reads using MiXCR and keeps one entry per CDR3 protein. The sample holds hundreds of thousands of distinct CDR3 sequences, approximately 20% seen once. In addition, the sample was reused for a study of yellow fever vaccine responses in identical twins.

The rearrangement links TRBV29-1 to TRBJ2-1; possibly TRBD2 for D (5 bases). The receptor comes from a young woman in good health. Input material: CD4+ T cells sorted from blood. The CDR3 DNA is TGCAGCGTTGTTACTAGTAGCTCCTACAATGAGCAGTTCTTC. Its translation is CSVVTSSSYNEQFF.